One T cell receptor beta chain is described in this entry. Its antigen is unknown. Using immunoSEQ multiplex PCR, the repertoire was profiled, and TCRdb retains in-frame clones only, with some absent. Here the sample spans under 20,000 clones, 60% to 75% being singletons. Treatment given: randomized to nivolumab then ipilimumab (arm A) or the reverse (arm B). V trimming: 3 bases; J trimming: 3 bases; junction bases outside the gene matches: 8. The CDR3 consists of 15 residues. Germline CDR1 is SGHNT and CDR2 is YENEEA. These data come from a study of sequential checkpoint blockade in melanoma. Study information: Randomization was 1:1 between first-line nivolumab→ipilimumab and ipilimumab→nivolumab.

General observations from the study: Response in arm A was associated with pretreatment TIL clonality.

The chain links TRBV11-3 to TRBJ2-7; 7 nucleotides match TRBD2. The specimen comprised tumor tissue (inferred from file names), sampled from a patient given nivolumab and ipilimumab in sequence. The sequence was collected from a human donor with melanoma. CDR3 nucleotides: TGTGCCAGCAGCTTGCGGTGGGGAGGGGTCTACGAGCAGTACTTC. This encodes CASSLRWGGVYEQYF.